This TCR beta chain was documented in a study of radiation and T cells in renal cell carcinoma. Libraries were prepared by immunoSEQ multiplex PCR; TCRdb keeps only in-frame clonotypes and omits some of them. The profile shows approximately 17,000 clones, 50% of them singletons. As for treatment: 15 Gy SBRT to primary tumor, nephrectomy 4 weeks later. The study, taken as a whole, reports: Compared with controls, irradiated tumors showed greater TCR clonality.

This clone was picked up one time. The antigen is not known. This specimen consisted of tumor tissue, obtained from a patient whose treatment included radiotherapy and nephrectomy. This sequence originates from a woman in her sixties or seventies with renal cell carcinoma.

The CDR3 sequence: CASSSWDRGNYEQYF. CDR3 in DNA: TGTGCCAGCAGCTCCTGGGACAGGGGCAACTACGAGCAGTACTTC. The chain combines TRBV5-6 with TRBJ2-7, with 10 nucleotides matching TRBD1. The CDR3 runs to 15 residues. The J segment lost 3 bases and the V segment lost 3 bases, leaving 6 bases of the junction unmatched. Germline assignment: CDR1 SGHDT and CDR2 YYEEEE. Full variable domain (rest looked up from reference TRBV5-6 and TRBJ2-7): DAGVTQSPTHLIKTRGQQVTLRCSPKSGHDTVSWYQQALGQGPQFIFQYYEEEERQRGNFPDRFSGHQFPNYSSELNVNALLLGDSALYLCASSSWDRGNYEQYFGPGTRLTVT.